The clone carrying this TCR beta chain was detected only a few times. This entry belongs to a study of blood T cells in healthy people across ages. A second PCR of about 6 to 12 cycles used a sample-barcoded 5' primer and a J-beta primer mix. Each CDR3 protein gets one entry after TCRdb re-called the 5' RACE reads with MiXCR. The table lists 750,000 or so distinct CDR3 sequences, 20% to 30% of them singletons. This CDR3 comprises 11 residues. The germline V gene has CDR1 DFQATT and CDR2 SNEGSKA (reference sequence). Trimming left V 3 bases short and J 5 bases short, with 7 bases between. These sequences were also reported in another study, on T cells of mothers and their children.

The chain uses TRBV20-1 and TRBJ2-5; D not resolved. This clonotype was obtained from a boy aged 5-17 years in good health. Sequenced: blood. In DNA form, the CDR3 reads TGCAGTGCTAGGACTCGGGAGACCCAGTACTTC. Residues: CSARTRETQYF.